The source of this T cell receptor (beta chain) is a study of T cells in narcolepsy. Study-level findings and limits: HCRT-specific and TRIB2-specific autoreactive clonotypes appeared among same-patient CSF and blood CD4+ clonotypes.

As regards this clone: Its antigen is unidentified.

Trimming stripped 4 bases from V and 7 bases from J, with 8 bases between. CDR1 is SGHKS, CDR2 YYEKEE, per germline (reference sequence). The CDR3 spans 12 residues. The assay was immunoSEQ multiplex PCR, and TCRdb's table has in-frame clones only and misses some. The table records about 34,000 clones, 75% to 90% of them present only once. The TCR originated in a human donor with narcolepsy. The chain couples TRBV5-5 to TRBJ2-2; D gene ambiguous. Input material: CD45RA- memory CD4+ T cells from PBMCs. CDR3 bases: TGTGCCAGCAGCCCTCTGGGCGGGGAGCTGTTTTTT. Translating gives CASSPLGGELFF.